The 9 T cell receptor beta chains in this list originate from one sample, sequenced in a study of CD8 T cells in Susac syndrome (dated by TCRdb to about 2019). The library was produced with the immunoSEQ multiplex PCR assay. RNA was extracted using the RNeasy kit, and about 0.5 to 1 ug of the RNA was reverse transcribed with random hexamers. The public reads were run again by TCRdb, first through fastp at Q25 and then through MiXCR, and only productive beta chains were kept. A single entry per CDR3 protein holds the most common genes and DNA from its merged rows. In all, the sample holds some 210,000 distinct CDR3 sequences, and about 95% of those were seen once. The top ten hold 0.15% to 0.2% of the sample. Sequenced material: CD4+ T cells from PBMCs. These TCRs come from a human donor with Susac syndrome.

The chain links TRBV7-2 to TRBJ2-1, with 7 bases that match TRBD1. Germline assignment: CDR1 SGHTA and CDR2 FQGNSA. V lost 0 bases and J lost 5; bases outside the gene matches: 7. The CDR3 loop spans 16 amino acids. CDR3 in amino acids: CASSLATGFVHNEQFF. In DNA form, the CDR3 reads TGTGCCAGCAGCTTAGCGACAGGGTTTGTCCACAATGAGCAGTTCTTC. Based on the CDR3 plus reference TRBV7-2 and TRBJ2-1, the full variable domain is GAGVSQSPSNKVTEKGKDVELRCDPISGHTALYWYRQSLGQGLEFLIYFQGNSAPDKSGLPSDRFSAERTGGSVSTLTIQRTQQEDSAVYLCASSLATGFVHNEQFFGPGTRLTVL.

V is TRBV7-2 and J is TRBJ1-6; no firm D call. Germline assignment: CDR1 SGHTA and CDR2 FQGNSA. The germline V and J ends were trimmed by 5 bases and 7 bases, with 9 bases remaining between them. The CDR3 spans 13 residues. The chain's CDR3 is CASSRESNSPLHF. CDR3 sequence (DNA): TGTGCCAGCAGCCGGGAGAGCAATTCACCCCTCCACTTT. Based on the CDR3 plus reference TRBV7-2 and TRBJ1-6, the full variable domain is GAGVSQSPSNKVTEKGKDVELRCDPISGHTALYWYRQSLGQGLEFLIYFQGNSAPDKSGLPSDRFSAERTGGSVSTLTIQRTQQEDSAVYLCASSRESNSPLHFGNGTRLTVT.

The chain couples TRBV6-2 or TRBV6-3 to TRBJ2-1; tentatively, D is TRBD1 (7 bases). From germline, CDR1 is MNHEY and CDR2 SVGEGT. Trimming removed 5 bases at V and 1 base at J, with 9 bases between. This CDR3 contains 14 residues. The CDR3 coding sequence is TGTGCCAGCAGTCCAGGGGGGTCCTACAATGAGCAGTTCTTC. It yields the protein CASSPGGSYNEQFF.

This chain uses TRBV18 with TRBJ1-6; 9 nucleotides line up with TRBD1. The germline CDR1 and CDR2 sequences are KGHSH and LQKENI. The CDR3 totals 22 residues. The J segment lost 7 bases and the V segment lost 3 bases, leaving 25 bases of the junction unmatched. This CDR3 reads CASSPLPPTGGTSIGGNSPLHF. The CDR3 nucleotides read TGTGCCAGCTCACCGCTACCTCCGACAGGGGGAACTTCAATAGGGGGAAATTCACCCCTCCACTTT.

The V gene is TRBV12-3 or TRBV12-4, the J gene TRBJ1-3; no clear D gene. Trimming shortened V by 3 bases and J by 4 bases, and 10 bases separated the two germline ends. This CDR3 is 14 amino acids long. The CDR3 nucleotides read TGTGCCAGCAGTTTCTCGGACCTAGGAAACACCATATATTTT. This encodes CASSFSDLGNTIYF.

The chain links TRBV29-1 to TRBJ1-3; maybe TRBD1 (6 bases). Germline CDR1 and CDR2: SQVTM and ANQGSEA. This CDR3 has 11 residues. The DNA of the CDR3 is TGCGGCTCAGGGGAGACAAACACCATATATTTT. Translated: CGSGETNTIYF.

The rearrangement uses TRBV20-1 and TRBJ2-1; no firm D call. The CDR3 has 14 residues. Germline assignment: CDR1 DFQATT and CDR2 SNEGSKA (reference sequence). V was cut by 6 bases and J by 8 bases, with 20 bases left in between. This chain's CDR3 is CSASHSGSLYEQFF. CDR3 bases: TGCAGTGCCAGTCATAGTGGATCCCTCTATGAGCAGTTCTTC.

The chain links TRBV5-1 to TRBJ2-1; no clear D gene. The germline CDR1 and CDR2 sequences are SGHRS and YFSETQ. The V end was cut by 5 bases, the J end by 3 bases, with 15 bases between. The CDR3 runs to 15 residues. The CDR3 here is CASRSQARSYNEQFF. CDR3 DNA: TGCGCCAGCAGGTCCCAAGCGCGGAGCTACAATGAGCAGTTCTTC.

This sequence joins TRBV20-1 and TRBJ1-6, with D unresolved. V lost 3 bases to trimming and J lost 4 bases, with 13 bases between them. The CDR3 length is 15 residues. Germline values: CDR1 DFQATT, CDR2 SNEGSKA (reference sequence). The CDR3 coding sequence is TGCAGTGCTAGTTTTGGCGCCGAGTATAATTCACCCCTCCACTTT. This gives the protein CSASFGAEYNSPLHF.